These T cell receptor beta chains were read from a single sample in a study of response to subunit inactivated influenza vaccine. Each CDR3 protein is one row after TCRdb ran MiXCR on the RT-PCR reads. The profile shows around 850,000 distinct CDR3 sequences, around a sixth of them singletons. This specimen consisted of PBMCs from blood, obtained less than 6 days after vaccination. The source is a man aged 45-65 years who received an inactivated influenza vaccine. CDR3s include the opening cysteine and the closing phenylalanine or tryptophan. The D gene is left open where the match is weak. Rows may omit the clone size; those that give it use once, few, many or a size class.

-,TRBJ2-7,-,TRBV20-1,TGCAGTGCTAGGTACCTCCGAGTGGACGAGCAGTACTTC,CSARYLRVDEQYF
-,TRBJ2-2,few,TRBV6-2/TRBV6-3,TGTGCCAGCAGTTACCAGGTCGCCGGGGAGCTGTTTTTT,CASSYQVAGELFF
-,TRBJ2-5,few,TRBV15,TGTGCCACCAGCAGGGACCTTGGGGGAGAGACCCAGTACTTC,CATSRDLGGETQYF
TRBD1,TRBJ1-1,-,TRBV20-1,TGCAGTGCTAGTTCAGGGGGCACTGAAGCTTTCTTT,CSASSGGTEAFF
-,TRBJ2-3,-,TRBV11-2,TGTGCCAGCAGCCGGGGCCTAGTTACGCAGTATTTT,CASSRGLVTQYF
TRBD1,TRBJ2-1,-,TRBV7-9,TGTGCCAGCAACCAAGACAGGGGCAACTACAATGAGCAGTTCTTC,CASNQDRGNYNEQFF
-,TRBJ2-1,few,TRBV20-1,TGCAGTGCTAGTGGACTCAATGAGCAGTTCTTC,CSASGLNEQFF
-,TRBJ1-2,few,TRBV6-5,TGTGCCAGCAGTTTTGACACGGGCGTCGAGGGCTACACCTTC,CASSFDTGVEGYTF
TRBD2,TRBJ2-7,few,TRBV29-1,TGCAGCGTTGGAGGGGGAGCGGGAGGCTACGAGCAGTACTTC,CSVGGGAGGYEQYF
TRBD1,TRBJ2-1,few,TRBV11-2,TGTGCCAGCAGCTGGATACAGGGGACCTGGGATGAGCAGTTCTTC,CASSWIQGTWDEQFF
TRBD2,TRBJ2-3,-,TRBV5-1,TGCGCCAGCAGCTTGGCGGCGACTAGCGGAGATACGCAGTATTTT,CASSLAATSGDTQYF
-,TRBJ2-7,few,TRBV11-2,TGTGCCAGCAGCTCCCAGGGAGCGGTCGAGCAGTACTTC,CASSSQGAVEQYF
TRBD2,TRBJ2-1,-,TRBV20-1,TGCAGTGCTAGAGTGGCTAGCGGGAGGGCCGGAGTCTACAATGAGCAGTTCTTC,CSARVASGRAGVYNEQFF
TRBD1,TRBJ2-3,many,TRBV7-2,TGTGCCAGCAGCTTTGACAGGGGTGGGGATACGCAGTATTTT,CASSFDRGGDTQYF
-,TRBJ2-1,-,TRBV28,TGTGCCAGCAGACTTTACGGAAGGCGGGAGCAGTTCTTC,CASRLYGRREQFF
TRBD2,TRBJ2-1,few,TRBV12-3/TRBV12-4,TGTGCCAGCAGACCATCTAGCGGGGTTAGGCAGTTCTTC,CASRPSSGVRQFF
-,TRBJ2-7,few,TRBV7-9,TGTGCCAGCAGCTTAGTGTCAGGTTCCCACGAGCAGTACTTC,CASSLVSGSHEQYF
TRBD1,TRBJ2-6,few,TRBV29-1,TGCAGCGTTGCCTCCGCGGACAGGGGAGGAAATATGTGGGGGGCCAACGTCCTGACTTTC,CSVASADRGGNMWGANVLTF
TRBD2,TRBJ2-5,few,TRBV6-1,TGTGCCAGCAGGGCACTAGCGGGCCAAAGAGACCAGTACTTC,CASRALAGQRDQYF
-,TRBJ2-6,-,TRBV28,TGTGCCAGCAGTTCACCCTTTACAGTCTCTGGGGCCAACGTCCTGACTTTC,CASSSPFTVSGANVLTF
TRBD2,TRBJ2-1,-,TRBV12-3/TRBV12-4,TGTGCCAGCAGTTTCTTTATAGCGGGAGTCAATGAGCAGTTCTTC,CASSFFIAGVNEQFF
TRBD1,TRBJ2-7,few,TRBV6-5,TGTGCCACCTACGACAGGGGCAACGAGCAGTACTTC,CATYDRGNEQYF